The 19 T cell receptor beta chains presented below share a single source sample, sequenced in a study of Ad26.COV2.S vaccination and SARS-CoV-2 variants. The treatment was: some 19 received Ad26.COV2.S at low or high dose, single or two shots; 5 received placebo; per-sample allocation not given. Samples were taken on day 63 after the first vaccine or placebo injection. TCRdb's copy holds only in-frame clones and misses some; the assay was immunoSEQ multiplex PCR. The repertoire holds about 320,000 clones, with around 85% as singletons. This specimen was peripheral blood, taken in a trial of Ad26.COV2.S vaccine versus placebo. The receptors here all came from a person aged 18-60 years who received the Ad26.COV2.S COVID-19 vaccine or a placebo.

The rearrangement joins TRBV28 to TRBJ1-4; 7 nucleotides align to TRBD1. The CDR3 sequence is 15 residues long. Per germline, CDR1 MDHEN and CDR2 SYDVKM. The ends lost 7 bases at V and 8 bases at J; junction bases unmatched: 13. The CDR3 spells CASTPRGRLKEKLFF. CDR3 sequence (DNA): TGTGCCAGCACCCCAAGGGGGCGGCTGAAGGAAAAACTGTTTTTT.

V gene TRBV12-3 or TRBV12-4 combines with J gene TRBJ2-5; the match to TRBD1 covers 8 bases. CDR3 size: 11 residues. Losses at the gene ends were 6 bases for V and 9 bases for J; bases not matched to a gene: 3. In DNA form, the CDR3 reads TGTGCCAGCAGAGCGACAGGGGCCCAGTACTTC. It encodes CASRATGAQYF.

This chain uses TRBV5-1 with TRBJ1-5; D remains unclear. Trimming cost V 0 bases and J 3 bases, with 10 bases left between them. The CDR3 runs to 15 residues. Germline V lookup: CDR1 SGHRS, CDR2 YFSETQ. CDR3 amino acids: CASSLGGSPNQPQHF. Written as DNA, the CDR3 is TGCGCCAGCAGCTTGGGCGGATCGCCCAATCAGCCCCAGCATTTT.

The chain employs TRBV11-3 and TRBJ2-3; 14 bases are a match to TRBD2. The germline CDR1 and CDR2 sequences are SGHNT and YENEEA. With V trimmed by 5 bases and J by 2 bases, 6 bases remained unmatched. The CDR3 consists of 17 residues. CDR3 DNA sequence: TGTGCCAGCAGCGCCGGACTAGCGGGGGGTTACACAGATACGCAGTATTTT. This codes for CASSAGLAGGYTDTQYF.

The chain employs TRBV6-2 or TRBV6-3 and TRBJ2-7, with 8 bases lining up with TRBD2. This CDR3 region has 15 residues. CDR1 and CDR2 from the germline V gene are MNHEY and SVGEGT. The junction had 11 bases not matched to a gene; V was cut back by 5 bases and J by 5 bases. CDR3 in amino acids: CASSLVGLGRDEQYF. In DNA form, the CDR3 reads TGTGCCAGCAGTCTTGTGGGACTAGGACGAGACGAGCAGTACTTC.

This clone occurred a few times. The rearrangement joins TRBV3-1 (or the pseudogene TRBV3-2) to TRBJ1-2, with D unresolved. The CDR3 consists of 13 residues. The V gene lost 0 bases and the J gene lost 3 bases, with 5 bases spanning the gap. CDR1 LGHDT and CDR2 YNNKEL come from the germline V gene (reference sequence). The CDR3 here is CASSQDQYYGYTF. CDR3 nucleotides: TGTGCCAGCAGCCAAGACCAGTACTATGGCTACACCTTC.

This sequence joins TRBV19 and TRBJ1-2; TRBD1 matches 10 bases. The germline V gene has CDR1 LNHDA and CDR2 SQIVND (reference sequence). V lost 6 bases and J lost 2; bases outside the gene matches: 6. This CDR3 comprises 15 residues. The CDR3 loop reads CASSTPDRGNYGYTF. The CDR3 bases are TGTGCCAGTAGCACTCCGGACAGGGGGAACTATGGCTACACCTTC.

This chain links TRBV5-1 with TRBJ2-7, with D tentatively TRBD1 (6 bases). The V end was cut by 4 bases, the J end by 5 bases, with 13 bases between. CDR1 and CDR2 (germline): SGHRS, YFSETQ. This CDR3 has 13 amino acids. DNA for the CDR3: TGCGCCAGCAGCGCAGGGGTTGTGGACGAGCAGTACTTC. Translation: CASSAGVVDEQYF.

V is TRBV10-3 and J is TRBJ1-2; D not certain. Trimming left V 7 bases short and J 8 bases short, with 14 bases between. This CDR3 is built from 12 residues. Per the germline V gene, CDR1 is ENHRY and CDR2 is SYGVKD. CDR3 loop: CAIMGQTGGYTF. The CDR3 bases are TGTGCCATCATGGGTCAGACGGGGGGCTACACCTTC.

This sequence joins TRBV6-5 and TRBJ2-7; 7 bases fit TRBD2. V was clipped by 6 bases and J by 3 bases; unmatched bases: 11. This CDR3 is built from 15 residues. Germline loops: CDR1 MNHEY, CDR2 SVGAGI. DNA of the CDR3: TGTGCCAGCAGAGCGGGACTCCGGAACCTCTACGAGCAGTACTTC. Protein sequence: CASRAGLRNLYEQYF.

CDR3 region: CSASLAGGWTDTQYF. The CDR3 bases are TGCAGTGCTAGTTTAGCGGGGGGCTGGACAGATACGCAGTATTTT. The chain carries TRBV20-1 and TRBJ2-3; TRBD2 matches at 10 bases. J gave up 3 bases and V 3 bases, and 6 bases lay outside the gene matches. Germline V gives CDR1 DFQATT, CDR2 SNEGSKA (reference sequence). This CDR3 has 15 amino acids.

The rearrangement uses TRBV6-5 and TRBJ2-3, with 12 bases matching TRBD2. This CDR3 comprises 15 residues. J was trimmed by 6 bases and V by 5 bases; bases with no gene match: 6. Germline V CDR1 and CDR2: MNHEY, SVGAGI. CDR3 region: CASSPWTSGDDTQYF. The CDR3 DNA is TGTGCCAGCAGTCCATGGACTAGCGGGGATGATACGCAGTATTTT.

Remarks on this clone: Other DNA sequences in the sample encode the same CDR3. V gene TRBV6-5 combines with J gene TRBJ1-2, with D perhaps matching TRBD1 (6 bases). CDR1 is MNHEY and CDR2 is SVGAGI in the germline V gene. V shed 1 base and J shed 3 bases, with 9 bases lying between them. The CDR3 has 14 residues. CDR3 sequence: CASSYFGGDYGYTF. The CDR3 region has the DNA TGTGCCAGCAGTTACTTTGGGGGCGACTATGGCTACACCTTC.

V usage is TRBV24-1 and J usage is TRBJ1-4; TRBD1 is a possible D gene (6 bases). The V gene's germline CDR1 is KGHDR and CDR2 SFDVKD. The CDR3 runs to 15 residues. V was shortened by 3 bases and J by 8 bases, with 15 bases between the two germline ends. CDR3 amino acids: CATSDTAGQREKLFF. In nucleotides, the CDR3 is TGTGCCACCAGTGATACAGCCGGACAGCGGGAAAAACTGTTTTTT.

The chain employs TRBV28 and TRBJ2-7; tentatively, D is TRBD2 (6 bases). Trimming removed 2 bases from V and 3 bases from J, with 8 bases in between. The CDR3 consists of 13 residues. The germline gives CDR1 MDHEN, CDR2 SYDVKM. CDR3 nucleotides: TGTGCCAGCAGTTTACCCGGGGGCTACGAGCAGTACTTC. Protein: CASSLPGGYEQYF.

V is TRBV28 and J is TRBJ2-3; a weak D match, TRBD2 (5 bases). The CDR3 is 14 amino acids. Germline V gene data show CDR1 as MDHEN and CDR2 as SYDVKM. The V and J ends lost 3 bases and 9 bases respectively, with 16 bases between them. CDR3 nucleotide sequence: TGTGCCAGCAGTTTCGAGTCCCCCAGGAGGACGCAGTATTTT. It specifies CASSFESPRRTQYF.

V is TRBV6-1 and J is TRBJ1-6, with a weak D call TRBD1 (6 bases). CDR1 is MNHNS, CDR2 SASEGT, per germline. V shed 0 bases and J shed 11 bases, with 17 bases lying between them. The CDR3 extends over 16 amino acids. The CDR3 nucleotides are TGTGCCAGCAGTGAAGCAGCCCAGGGGCCATTGGCACCCCTCCACTTT. It translates to CASSEAAQGPLAPLHF.

The rearrangement links TRBV30 to TRBJ2-1, with D unclear. V dropped 0 bases and J dropped 6 bases, with 12 bases sitting between them. The germline V gene has CDR1 GTSNPN and CDR2 SVGIG (reference sequence). This CDR3 has 14 residues. In nucleotides, the CDR3 is TGTGCCTGGAGTGTACTGTCTAGTCGCAATGAGCAGTTCTTC. Its protein is CAWSVLSSRNEQFF.

Of note for this clone: Additional DNA sequences in this sample encode the identical CDR3. The V and J genes are TRBV5-1 and TRBJ2-7; TRBD1 is a possible D gene (6 bases). The CDR3 runs 14 residues. Germline loops: CDR1 SGHRS, CDR2 YFSETQ. Trimming stripped 1 base from V and 2 bases from J, with 10 bases between. The CDR3 nucleotides are TGCGCCAGCAGCTTGAGGGGGACAACCTACGAGCAGTACTTC. Its protein product is CASSLRGTTYEQYF.